This passage covers 22 T cell receptor beta chains from one sample sequenced in a study of cytomegalovirus exposure and HLA in healthy donors (TCRdb year 2017). Libraries were built with the immunoSEQ multiplex PCR assay. For the multiplex PCR, a mixture combining 60 forward primers for TCR Vbeta segments and 13 reverse primers for TCR Jbeta segments was used. TCRdb provides this immuneACCESS table in a form limited to in-frame rearrangements. Some clones are lacking; in checked studies, under half of them reflect an unresolved V gene, and why the rest are absent is not known. This sample holds 100,000 to 150,000 clones; about 71% were observed only once. Of the sample, around 3.3% falls within the top ten clones. The sample taken for sequencing was PBMCs. Receptors were obtained from a woman in her forties or fifties in good health and CMV-seronegative.

The genes are TRBV29-1 and TRBJ1-4, with 7 bases identical to TRBD1. V shed 6 bases, J shed 5 bases, and the junction held 6 bases outside the gene matches. The germline CDR1 and CDR2 sequences are SQVTM and ANQGSEA. CDR3 length: 13 amino acids. CDR3 sequence reads: CSVRQGGNEKLFF. In nucleotides, the CDR3 is TGCAGCGTCCGACAGGGTGGCAATGAAAAACTGTTTTTT.

This chain joins TRBV18 and TRBJ1-2, with D unresolved. CDR3 size: 13 residues. From germline, CDR1 is KGHSH and CDR2 LQKENI. V lost 6 bases, J lost 5 bases, and 13 bases lay in between. As DNA, the CDR3 is TGTGCCAGCTCGCCTCAGTTCGGGTATGGCTACACCTTC. Protein sequence: CASSPQFGYGYTF.

The sample holds a few counts of this clone. The V and J genes are TRBV30 and TRBJ2-7; 7 bases are a match to TRBD1. This CDR3 comprises 16 residues. Germline CDR1 reads GTSNPN; CDR2 reads SVGIG (reference sequence). V trimming: 3 bases; J trimming: 0 bases; junction bases outside the gene matches: 11. The CDR3 bases are TGTGCCTGGAGGGGTACGTGGGGACAGAGCTCCTACGAGCAGTACTTC. It yields the protein CAWRGTWGQSSYEQYF. Together with reference TRBV30 and TRBJ2-7, the CDR3 gives the full variable domain: SQTIHQWPATLVQPVGSPLSLECTVEGTSNPNLYWYRQAAGRGLQLLFYSVGIGQISSEVPQNLSASRPQDRQFILSSKKLLLSDSGFYLCAWRGTWGQSSYEQYFGPGTRLTVT.

This chain connects TRBV7-2 to TRBJ2-7; the match to TRBD2 covers 10 bases. V was pared by 4 bases and J by 5 bases, with 5 bases of the junction left unmatched. This CDR3 is 14 amino acids long. Germline V gene sequence: CDR1 SGHTA, CDR2 FQGNSA. This chain's CDR3 is CASSSASGRDEQYF. The CDR3 nucleotides read TGTGCCAGCAGCTCCGCTAGCGGGAGAGACGAGCAGTACTTC.

J is TRBJ2-7 and V is TRBV19, with 9 bases matching TRBD1. The germline CDR1 and CDR2 sequences are LNHDA and SQIVND (reference sequence). The junction had 7 bases not matched to a gene; V was cut back by 5 bases and J by 5 bases. The CDR3 consists of 14 residues. The CDR3 here is CASSLGTGKDEQYF. CDR3 bases: TGTGCCAGTAGTCTAGGGACAGGGAAGGACGAGCAGTACTTC. Filled out from reference TRBV19 and TRBJ2-7, the complete variable domain reads DGGITQSPKYLFRKEGQNVTLSCEQNLNHDAMYWYRQDPGQGLRLIYYSQIVNDFQKGDIAEGYSVSREKKESFPLTVTSAQKNPTAFYLCASSLGTGKDEQYFGPGTRLTVT.

The sample holds a few counts of this clone. V and J are TRBV4-3 and TRBJ1-2, with no clear D. Per the germline V gene, CDR1 is LGHNA and CDR2 is YSLEER. V shed 0 bases and J shed 8 bases, with 13 bases lying between them. The CDR3 covers 14 residues. CDR3 residues: CASSQDYGDVGYTF. In DNA form, the CDR3 reads TGCGCCAGCAGCCAAGATTACGGAGATGTCGGCTACACCTTC.

This clone has only one observation. One end of the junction fails to match germline, which may point to a read error. V is TRBV7-9 and J is TRBJ1-2; 8 bases line up with TRBD1. The CDR3 length is 17 residues. From germline, CDR1 is SEHNR and CDR2 FQNEAQ (reference sequence). CDR3 amino acids: CSSSLAQGAIPGYGYTF. CDR3 DNA: TGTTCCAGCAGCTTAGCCCAGGGGGCCATCCCCGGCTATGGCTACACCTTC.

The V call is TRBV5-4, the J call TRBJ2-5, with a tentative D call TRBD1 (6 bases). The V gene's germline CDR1 is SGHNT and CDR2 YYREEE (reference sequence). The CDR3 has 15 residues. Between the trimmed V and J ends, which lost 0 bases and 5 bases, there was a span of 14 bases. The CDR3 spells CASSLGWGTGETQYF. In DNA, the CDR3 is TGTGCCAGCAGCTTGGGATGGGGAACAGGGGAGACCCAGTACTTC.

DNA of the CDR3: TGTGCCAGTTCCTCGACAGGGGGCTTTAATGAGCAGTTCTTC. Its protein product is CASSSTGGFNEQFF. The rearrangement links TRBV19 to TRBJ2-1; the match to TRBD1 covers 10 bases. The CDR3 runs 14 residues. Germline lookup yields CDR1 LNHDA and CDR2 SQIVND (reference sequence). The V and J ends lost 8 bases and 7 bases, in that order; junction bases with no gene match: 8. Drawing the rest from reference TRBV19 and TRBJ2-1, the complete variable domain is DGGITQSPKYLFRKEGQNVTLSCEQNLNHDAMYWYRQDPGQGLRLIYYSQIVNDFQKGDIAEGYSVSREKKESFPLTVTSAQKNPTAFYLCASSSTGGFNEQFFGPGTRLTVL.

This chain uses TRBV5-6 with TRBJ2-1, with 10 bases that match TRBD2. V trimming: 0 bases; J trimming: 9 bases; junction bases outside the gene matches: 6. Looked up from germline, CDR1 is SGHDT and CDR2 is YYEEEE. This CDR3 is 15 amino acids long. CDR3 amino acids: CASSLGAGGSSEQFF. DNA of the CDR3: TGTGCCAGCAGCTTGGGAGCGGGAGGGAGTAGTGAGCAGTTCTTC.

This clone occurred a few times. V is TRBV11-2 and J is TRBJ1-2, with 9 positions matching TRBD1. The length of the CDR3 is 16 residues. V shed 4 bases, J shed 5 bases, and the junction held 11 bases outside the gene matches. Germline values: CDR1 SGHAT, CDR2 FQNNGV. As DNA, the CDR3 is TGTGCCAGCAGCTCACTCGGACAGGGGATTAGGTATGGCTACACCTTC. Translation gives CASSSLGQGIRYGYTF.

This clone turned up a few times. The chain employs TRBV7-2 and TRBJ2-3, with 8 nucleotides matching TRBD2. Germline CDR1 SGHTA, CDR2 FQGNSA. The CDR3 spans 16 residues. Trimming removed 7 bases from V and 2 bases from J; junction bases left unmatched: 11. This chain's CDR3 is CASTFDPAGVTDTQYF. CDR3 sequence (DNA): TGTGCCAGCACCTTTGATCCAGCGGGAGTCACAGATACGCAGTATTTT.

V usage is TRBV27 and J usage is TRBJ2-3, with 8 positions matching TRBD2. CDR3 length equals 14 residues. Trimming cost V 6 bases and J 5 bases; bases outside gene matches: 7. Per the germline V gene, CDR1 is MNHEY and CDR2 is SMNVEV (reference sequence). The CDR3 loop is CASSASGGEDTQYF. CDR3 sequence (DNA): TGTGCCAGCAGCGCCAGCGGGGGCGAAGATACGCAGTATTTT.

This clone was observed a single time. V gene TRBV6-5 combines with J gene TRBJ2-7, with D unresolved. This CDR3 comprises 15 residues. Germline V gene sequence: CDR1 MNHEY, CDR2 SVGAGI. Between the trimmed V and J ends, which lost 0 bases and 6 bases, there was a span of 15 bases. In nucleotides, the CDR3 is TGTGCCAGCAGTTACTCGAATACTATCCCGGGCGAGCAGTACTTC. Translation: CASSYSNTIPGEQYF.

The chain combines TRBV9 with TRBJ2-3; 12 bases align to TRBD2. V was pared by 4 bases and J by 3 bases, with 12 bases of the junction left unmatched. The CDR3 totals 18 residues. Germline CDR1 reads SGDLS; CDR2 reads YYNGEE. The CDR3 nucleotides read TGTGCCAGCAGCATGACTAGCGGGAGAAGTACGGGGACAGATACGCAGTATTTT. Its protein product is CASSMTSGRSTGTDTQYF. Full variable domain (missing parts from reference TRBV9 and TRBJ2-3): DSGVTQTPKHLITATGQRVTLRCSPRSGDLSVYWYQQSLDQGLQFLIQYYNGEERAKGNILERFSAQQFPDLHSELNLSSLELGDSALYFCASSMTSGRSTGTDTQYFGPGTRLTVL.

The J gene is TRBJ2-7, the V gene TRBV28; TRBD2 is a possible D gene (5 bases). Germline CDR1 MDHEN, CDR2 SYDVKM. V lost 5 bases and J lost 5, with 13 bases in between. The CDR3 covers 13 residues. The CDR3 coding sequence is TGTGCCAGCAGTCCGACTATGGGTCACGAGCAGTACTTC. This sequence encodes CASSPTMGHEQYF.

This clone was counted only a few times. The rearrangement uses TRBV6-4 and TRBJ2-1; the match to TRBD1 covers 8 bases. Trimming took 4 bases from V and 10 from J; bases not matched to a gene: 9. From germline, CDR1 is MRHNA and CDR2 SNTAGT. This CDR3 is built from 14 residues. CDR3 in amino acids: CASSVQGAGEEQFF. In DNA form, the CDR3 reads TGTGCCAGCAGTGTCCAGGGGGCAGGGGAAGAGCAGTTCTTC.

J is TRBJ1-1 and V is TRBV19; D is uncertain. The CDR3 extends over 16 amino acids. CDR1 and CDR2 from the germline V gene are LNHDA and SQIVND (reference sequence). Trimming removed 3 bases from V and 0 bases from J, with 14 bases in between. In DNA form, the CDR3 reads TGTGCCAGTAGTATTCACCCTAGGAGTATGAACACTGAAGCTTTCTTT. This translates into CASSIHPRSMNTEAFF.

This clone was found a few times. The rearrangement joins TRBV2 to TRBJ2-6; unclear D gene. The germline V gene has CDR1 SNHLY and CDR2 FYNNEI. Trimming pared 4 bases from V and 4 bases from J, leaving 14 bases between. The CDR3 is made up of 16 amino acids. The CDR3 spells CASSGPIETGANVLTF. The CDR3 DNA reads TGTGCCAGCAGTGGCCCCATAGAAACCGGGGCCAACGTCCTGACTTTC.

This rearrangement joins TRBV5-1 to TRBJ1-4; the D gene is possibly TRBD1 (5 bases). Germline V gives CDR1 SGHRS, CDR2 YFSETQ. The CDR3 totals 15 residues. V lost 0 bases and J lost 0, with 6 bases in between. The CDR3 DNA follows: TGCGCCAGCAGCTTGGTAGGGGCAACTAATGAAAAACTGTTTTTT. Its translation is CASSLVGATNEKLFF. Full variable domain (remainder filled in from reference TRBV5-1 and TRBJ1-4): KAGVTQTPRYLIKTRGQQVTLSCSPISGHRSVSWYQQTPGQGLQFLFEYFSETQRNKGNFPGRFSGRQFSNSRSEMNVSTLELGDSALYLCASSLVGATNEKLFFGSGTQLSVL.

This clone turned up a few times. This sequence joins TRBV5-1 and TRBJ2-2; the D gene is possibly TRBD2 (6 bases). Trimming removed 4 bases at V and 1 base at J, with 14 bases between. There are 16 residues in the CDR3. In germline, CDR1 is SGHRS, CDR2 YFSETQ. The CDR3 sequence: CASSPEGTVNTGELFF. CDR3 in DNA: TGCGCCAGCAGCCCGGAGGGGACGGTGAACACCGGGGAGCTGTTTTTT.

V gene TRBV19 combines with J gene TRBJ1-1, with D possibly being TRBD1 (5 bases). Trimming cost V 8 bases and J 0 bases, with 7 bases left between them. The CDR3 consists of 12 residues. Germline CDR1 reads LNHDA; CDR2 reads SQIVND (reference sequence). The chain's CDR3 is CASGDLNTEAFF. The CDR3 DNA reads TGTGCCAGTGGGGACTTGAACACTGAAGCTTTCTTT.